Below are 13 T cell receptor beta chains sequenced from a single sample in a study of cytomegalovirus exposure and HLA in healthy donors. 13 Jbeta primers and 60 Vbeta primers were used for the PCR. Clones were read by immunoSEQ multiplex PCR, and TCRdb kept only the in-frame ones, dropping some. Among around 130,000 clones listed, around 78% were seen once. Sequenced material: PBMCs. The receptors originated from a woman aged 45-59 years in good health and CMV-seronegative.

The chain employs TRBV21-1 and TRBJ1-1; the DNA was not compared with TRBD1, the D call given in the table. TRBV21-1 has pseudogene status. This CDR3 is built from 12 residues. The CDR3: CASSDTHTEAFF. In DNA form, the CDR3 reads TGTGCCAGCAGTGACACCCACACTGAAGCTTTCTTT.

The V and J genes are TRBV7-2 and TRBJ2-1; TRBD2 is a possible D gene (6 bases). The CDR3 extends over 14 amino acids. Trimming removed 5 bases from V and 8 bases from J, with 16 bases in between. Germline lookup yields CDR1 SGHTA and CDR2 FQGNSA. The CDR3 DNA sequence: TGTGCCAGCAGCACACTCGTGCGGGGCGATGAGCAGTTCTTC. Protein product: CASSTLVRGDEQFF.

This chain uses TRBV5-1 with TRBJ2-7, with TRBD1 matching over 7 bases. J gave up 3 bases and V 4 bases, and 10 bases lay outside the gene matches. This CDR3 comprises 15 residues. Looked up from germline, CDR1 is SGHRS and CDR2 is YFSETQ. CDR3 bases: TGCGCCAGCAGCCAGCCTGGACAGGACTTCTACGAGCAGTACTTC. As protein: CASSQPGQDFYEQYF.

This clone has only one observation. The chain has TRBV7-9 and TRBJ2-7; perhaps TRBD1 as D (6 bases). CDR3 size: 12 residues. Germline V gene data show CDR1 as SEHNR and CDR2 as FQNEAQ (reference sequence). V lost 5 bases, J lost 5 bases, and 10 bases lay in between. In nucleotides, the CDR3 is TGTGCCAGCAGCGAACAGGGTAACGAGCAGTACGTC. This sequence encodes CASSEQGNEQYV.

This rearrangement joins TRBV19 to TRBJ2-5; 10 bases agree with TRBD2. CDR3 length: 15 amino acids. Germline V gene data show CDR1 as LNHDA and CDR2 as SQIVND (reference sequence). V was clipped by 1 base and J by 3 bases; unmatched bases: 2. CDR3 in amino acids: CASSIGGTSEETQYF. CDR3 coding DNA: TGTGCCAGTAGTATAGGAGGGACTAGCGAAGAGACCCAGTACTTC.

CDR3 in DNA: TGTGCCAGCAGCTTTGGTGGAGAAAGGGGCTACACCTTC. Translated, it gives CASSFGGERGYTF. V is TRBV5-6 and J is TRBJ1-2; D not certain. Per germline, CDR1 SGHDT and CDR2 YYEEEE. Trimming cost V 2 bases and J 8 bases, with 13 bases left between them. This CDR3 is 13 amino acids long.

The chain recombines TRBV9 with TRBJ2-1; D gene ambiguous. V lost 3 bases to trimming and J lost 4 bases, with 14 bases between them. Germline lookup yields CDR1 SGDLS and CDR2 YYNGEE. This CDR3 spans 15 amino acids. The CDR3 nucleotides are TGTGCCAGCAGCGGCCCAGACTTGTCATACAATGAGCAGTTCTTC. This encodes CASSGPDLSYNEQFF.

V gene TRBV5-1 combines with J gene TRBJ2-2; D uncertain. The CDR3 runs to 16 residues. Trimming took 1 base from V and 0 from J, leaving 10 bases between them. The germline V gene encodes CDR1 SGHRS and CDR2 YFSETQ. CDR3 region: CASSLYSGANTGELFF. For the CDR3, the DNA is TGCGCCAGCAGCTTGTACTCCGGAGCGAACACCGGGGAGCTGTTTTTT.

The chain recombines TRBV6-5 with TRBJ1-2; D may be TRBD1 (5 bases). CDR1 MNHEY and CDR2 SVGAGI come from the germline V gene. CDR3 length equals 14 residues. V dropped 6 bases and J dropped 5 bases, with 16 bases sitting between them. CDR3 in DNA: TGTGCCAGCAGGATTTACCCGGACAAGTATGGCTACACCTTC. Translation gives CASRIYPDKYGYTF.

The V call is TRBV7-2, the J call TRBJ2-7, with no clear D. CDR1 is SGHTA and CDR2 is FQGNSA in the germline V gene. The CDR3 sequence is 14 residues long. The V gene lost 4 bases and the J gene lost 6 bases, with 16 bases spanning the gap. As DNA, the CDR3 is TGTGCCAGCAGCTCCGCCGGGTCGTCGATCGAGCAGTACTTC. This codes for CASSSAGSSIEQYF.

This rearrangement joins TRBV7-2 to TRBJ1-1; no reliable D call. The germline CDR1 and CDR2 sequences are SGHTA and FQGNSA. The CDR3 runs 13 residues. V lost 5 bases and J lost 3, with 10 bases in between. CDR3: CASSPRRDTEAFF. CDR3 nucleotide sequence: TGTGCCAGCAGCCCCAGGCGGGACACTGAAGCTTTCTTT.

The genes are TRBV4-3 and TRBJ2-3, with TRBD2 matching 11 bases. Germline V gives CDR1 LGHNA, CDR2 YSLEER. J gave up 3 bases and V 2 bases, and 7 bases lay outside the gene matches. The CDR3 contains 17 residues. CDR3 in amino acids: CASSQISTSGSTDTQYF. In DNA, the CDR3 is TGCGCCAGCAGCCAAATTAGTACTAGCGGGAGTACAGATACGCAGTATTTT.

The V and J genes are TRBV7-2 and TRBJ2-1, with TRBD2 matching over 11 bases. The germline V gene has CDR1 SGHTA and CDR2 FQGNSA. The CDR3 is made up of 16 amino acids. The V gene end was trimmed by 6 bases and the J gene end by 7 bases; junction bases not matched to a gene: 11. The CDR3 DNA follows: TGTGCCAGCAGAGATCCTAGCGGGAGGTCCCGAAATGAGCAGTTCTTC. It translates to CASRDPSGRSRNEQFF.